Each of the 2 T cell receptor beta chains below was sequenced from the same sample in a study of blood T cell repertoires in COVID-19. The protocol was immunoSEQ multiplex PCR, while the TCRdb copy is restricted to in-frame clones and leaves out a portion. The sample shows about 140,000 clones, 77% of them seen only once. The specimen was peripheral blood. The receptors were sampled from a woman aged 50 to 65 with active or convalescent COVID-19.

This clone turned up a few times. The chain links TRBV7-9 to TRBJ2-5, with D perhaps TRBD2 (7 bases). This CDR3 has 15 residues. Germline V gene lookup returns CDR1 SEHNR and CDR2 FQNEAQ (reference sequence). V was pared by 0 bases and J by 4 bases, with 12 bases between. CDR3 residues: CASSLAGGAAETQYF. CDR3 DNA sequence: TGTGCCAGCAGCTTAGCGGGGGGGGCCGCAGAGACCCAGTACTTC. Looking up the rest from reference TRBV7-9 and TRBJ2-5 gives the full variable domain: DTGVSQNPRHKITKRGQNVTFRCDPISEHNRLYWYRQTLGQGPEFLTYFQNEAQLEKSRLLSDRFSAERPKGSFSTLEIQRTEQGDSAMYLCASSLAGGAAETQYFGPGTRLLVL.

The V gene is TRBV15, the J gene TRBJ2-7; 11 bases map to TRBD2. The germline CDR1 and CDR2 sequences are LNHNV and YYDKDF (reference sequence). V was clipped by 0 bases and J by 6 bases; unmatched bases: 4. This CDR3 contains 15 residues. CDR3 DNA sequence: TGTGCCACCAGCAGAGATAGCGGGAGGGCCGCCGAGCAGTACTTC. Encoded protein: CATSRDSGRAAEQYF. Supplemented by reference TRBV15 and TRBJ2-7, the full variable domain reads DAMVIQNPRYQVTQFGKPVTLSCSQTLNHNVMYWYQQKSSQAPKLLFHYYDKDFNNEADTPDNFQSRRPNTSFCFLDIRSPGLGDTAMYLCATSRDSGRAAEQYFGPGTRLTVT.